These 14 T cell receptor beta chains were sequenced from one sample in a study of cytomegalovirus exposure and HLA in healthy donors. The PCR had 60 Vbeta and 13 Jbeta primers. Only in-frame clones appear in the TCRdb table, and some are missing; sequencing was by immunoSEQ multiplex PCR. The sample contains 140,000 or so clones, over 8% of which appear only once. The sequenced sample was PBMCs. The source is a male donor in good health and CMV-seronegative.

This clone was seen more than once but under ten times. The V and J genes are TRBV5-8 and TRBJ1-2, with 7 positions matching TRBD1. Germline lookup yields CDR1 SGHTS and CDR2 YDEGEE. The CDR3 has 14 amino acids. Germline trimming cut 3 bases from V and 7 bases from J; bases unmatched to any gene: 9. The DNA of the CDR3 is TGTGCCAGCAGCTCCGGGACAGTTCTACCTGGCTACACCTTC. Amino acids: CASSSGTVLPGYTF.

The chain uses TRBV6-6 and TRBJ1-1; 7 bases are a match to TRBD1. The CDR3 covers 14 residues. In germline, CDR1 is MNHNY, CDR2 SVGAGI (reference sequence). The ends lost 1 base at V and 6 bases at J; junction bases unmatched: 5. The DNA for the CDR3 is TGTGCCAGCAGTTACTGGGAAAGGGGGCCTGAAGCTTTCTTT. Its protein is CASSYWERGPEAFF.

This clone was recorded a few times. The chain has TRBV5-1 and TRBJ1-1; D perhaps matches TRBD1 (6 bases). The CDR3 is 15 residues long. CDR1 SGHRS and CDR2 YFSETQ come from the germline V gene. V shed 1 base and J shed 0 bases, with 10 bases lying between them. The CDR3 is CASSLKQGLNTEAFF. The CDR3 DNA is TGCGCCAGCAGCTTGAAACAGGGTTTGAACACTGAAGCTTTCTTT.

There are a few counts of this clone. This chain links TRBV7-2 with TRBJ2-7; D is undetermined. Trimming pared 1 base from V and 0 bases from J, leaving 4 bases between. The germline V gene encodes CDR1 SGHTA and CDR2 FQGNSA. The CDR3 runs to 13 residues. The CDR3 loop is CASSLGASYEQYF. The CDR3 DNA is TGTGCCAGCAGCTTAGGGGCCTCCTACGAGCAGTACTTC. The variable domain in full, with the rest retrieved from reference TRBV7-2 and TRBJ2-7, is GAGVSQSPSNKVTEKGKDVELRCDPISGHTALYWYRQSLGQGLEFLIYFQGNSAPDKSGLPSDRFSAERTGGSVSTLTIQRTQQEDSAVYLCASSLGASYEQYFGPGTRLTVT.

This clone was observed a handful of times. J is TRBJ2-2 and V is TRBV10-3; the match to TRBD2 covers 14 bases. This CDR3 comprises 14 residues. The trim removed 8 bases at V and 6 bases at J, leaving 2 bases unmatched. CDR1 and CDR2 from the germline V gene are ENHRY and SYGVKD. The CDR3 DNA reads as TGTGCCATCGGGGGACTAGCGGGAGCCGGGGAGCTGTTTTTT. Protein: CAIGGLAGAGELFF.

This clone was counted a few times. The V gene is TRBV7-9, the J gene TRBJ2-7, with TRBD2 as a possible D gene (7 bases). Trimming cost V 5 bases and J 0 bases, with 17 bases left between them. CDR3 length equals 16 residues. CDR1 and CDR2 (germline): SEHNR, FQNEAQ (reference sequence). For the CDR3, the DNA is TGTGCCAGCAGCGCGGCGCGGGGGCCATCCTCCTACGAGCAGTACTTC. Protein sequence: CASSAARGPSSYEQYF.

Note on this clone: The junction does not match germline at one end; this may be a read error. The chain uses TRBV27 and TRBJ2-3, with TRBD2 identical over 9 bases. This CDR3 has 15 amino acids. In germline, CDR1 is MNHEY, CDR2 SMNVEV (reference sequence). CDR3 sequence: CASSLAGGTLDKQYF. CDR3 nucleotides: TGTGCCAGCAGTTTAGCGGGGGGGACTTTGGATAAGCAGTATTTT.

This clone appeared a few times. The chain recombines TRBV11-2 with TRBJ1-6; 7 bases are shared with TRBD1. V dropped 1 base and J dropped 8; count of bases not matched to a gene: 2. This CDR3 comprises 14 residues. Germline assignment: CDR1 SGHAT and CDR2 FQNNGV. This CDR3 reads CASSLGGTDSPLHF. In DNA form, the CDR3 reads TGTGCCAGCAGCTTAGGAGGGACAGATTCACCCCTCCACTTT.

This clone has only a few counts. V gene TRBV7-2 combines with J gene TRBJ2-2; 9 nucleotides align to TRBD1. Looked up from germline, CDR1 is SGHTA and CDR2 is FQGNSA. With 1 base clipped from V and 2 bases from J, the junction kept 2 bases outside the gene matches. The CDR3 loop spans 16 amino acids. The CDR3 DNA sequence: TGTGCCAGCAGCTTAGGGGGACAGGGAAACACCGGGGAGCTGTTTTTT. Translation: CASSLGGQGNTGELFF.

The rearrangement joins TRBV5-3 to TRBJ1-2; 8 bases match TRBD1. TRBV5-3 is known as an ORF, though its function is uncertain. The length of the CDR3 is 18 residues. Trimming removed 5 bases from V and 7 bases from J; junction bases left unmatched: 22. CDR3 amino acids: CARSFTGTGKLCFRGYTF. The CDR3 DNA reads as TGTGCCAGAAGTTTCACCGGGACAGGCAAATTATGTTTTCGTGGCTACACCTTC.

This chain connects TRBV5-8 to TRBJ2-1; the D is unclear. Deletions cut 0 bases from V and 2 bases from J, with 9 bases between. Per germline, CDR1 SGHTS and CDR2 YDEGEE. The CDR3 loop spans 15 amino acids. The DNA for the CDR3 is TGTGCCAGCAGCTTGGCCGGCGGTGCCTACAATGAGCAGTTCTTC. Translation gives CASSLAGGAYNEQFF.

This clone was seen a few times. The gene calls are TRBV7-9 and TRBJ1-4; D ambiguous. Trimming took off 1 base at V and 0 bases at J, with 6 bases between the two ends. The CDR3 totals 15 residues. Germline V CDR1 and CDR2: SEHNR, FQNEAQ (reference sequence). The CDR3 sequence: CASSLVPSTNEKLFF. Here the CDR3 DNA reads TGTGCCAGCAGCTTAGTCCCGTCAACTAATGAAAAACTGTTTTTT.

The CDR3 spells CASSLGQKMYGYTF. As DNA, the CDR3 is TGCGCCAGCAGCTTGGGACAGAAGATGTATGGCTACACCTTC. This sequence joins TRBV5-1 and TRBJ1-2, with D perhaps matching TRBD1 (5 bases). Trimming stripped 0 bases from V and 5 bases from J, with 11 bases between. Germline values: CDR1 SGHRS, CDR2 YFSETQ. This CDR3 contains 14 residues.

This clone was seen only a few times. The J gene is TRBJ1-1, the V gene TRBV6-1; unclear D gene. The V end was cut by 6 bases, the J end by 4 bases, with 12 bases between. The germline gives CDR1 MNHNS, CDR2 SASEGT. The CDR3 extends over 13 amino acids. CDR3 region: CASRMVRVTEAFF. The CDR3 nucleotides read TGTGCCAGCAGGATGGTGCGGGTCACTGAAGCTTTCTTT.